These 12 T cell receptor beta chains were sequenced from one sample in a study of T cell repertoires in cytomegalovirus infection. TCRdb analysed the reads with MiXCR anew, one entry per CDR3 protein. The sample has about a million distinct CDR3 sequences; around 29% are singletons. Which antigens these TCRs recognize remains unknown. The sequencing used cultured CD8+ T cells from PBMCs, collected from culture after CMV antigen stimulation. The receptors were sampled from a human donor in good health (CMV status not recorded). Some clones in this sample may be carry-over from other donors' samples.

In this sample, this clonotype turned up many times. J is TRBJ2-7 and V is TRBV7-3; the D is unclear. The CDR3 runs 15 residues. Germline CDR1 reads SGHTA; CDR2 reads FQGTGA. The V and J ends lost 5 bases and 3 bases respectively, with 17 bases between them. In DNA form, the CDR3 reads TGTGCCAGCAGCGAAAAGGGCGTCGGGTACTACGAGCAGTACGTC. Translation gives CASSEKGVGYYEQYV.

The rearrangement uses TRBV6-1 and TRBJ1-1; the match to TRBD1 covers 7 bases. V lost 4 bases, J lost 4 bases, and 6 bases stayed unmatched. Germline CDR1 reads MNHNS; CDR2 reads SASEGT. The CDR3 covers 14 residues. The CDR3 DNA reads as TGTGCCAGCAGTGGGGACAGATCGAGCACTGAAGCTTTCTTT. This sequence encodes CASSGDRSSTEAFF.

The V and J genes are TRBV27 and TRBJ2-7, with a possible D match to TRBD1 (6 bases). Trimming shortened V by 6 bases and J by 4 bases, and 13 bases separated the two germline ends. Germline-derived CDR1 and CDR2 are MNHEY and SMNVEV (reference sequence). The CDR3 length is 13 residues. CDR3 in amino acids: CASSGTGLYEQYF. CDR3 coding DNA: TGTGCCAGCAGCGGAACAGGGCTATACGAGCAGTACTTC.

The chain carries TRBV12-3 or TRBV12-4 and TRBJ1-1; D not resolved. The CDR3 consists of 14 residues. V was shortened by 3 bases and J by 3 bases, with 11 bases between the two germline ends. In DNA form, the CDR3 reads TGTGCCAGCAGTTTGAACGGATTCTACACTGAAGCTTTCTTT. Translation: CASSLNGFYTEAFF.

J is TRBJ2-3 and V is TRBV6-2 or TRBV6-3; D ambiguous. Germline loops: CDR1 MNHEY, CDR2 SVGEGT. Trimming took 5 bases from V and 6 from J, leaving 15 bases between them. The CDR3 is 14 amino acids. In nucleotides, the CDR3 is TGTGCCAGCAGTCGAGAGACGCGGTGGGATACGCAGTATTTT. Translating gives CASSRETRWDTQYF.

The chain couples TRBV24-1 to TRBJ2-5; TRBD2 matches at 9 bases. With V trimmed by 2 bases and J by 1 base, 7 bases remained unmatched. CDR1 and CDR2 (germline): KGHDR, SFDVKD. This CDR3 region has 17 residues. The chain's CDR3 is CATSDSESGGTQETQYF. The CDR3 DNA follows: TGTGCCACCAGTGATTCGGAGAGCGGGGGGACCCAAGAGACCCAGTACTTC.

The chain carries TRBV19 and TRBJ2-3; D remains ambiguous. The CDR3 contains 15 residues. Trimming stripped 6 bases from V and 1 base from J, with 14 bases between. Germline V gene lookup returns CDR1 LNHDA and CDR2 SQIVND (reference sequence). The CDR3 reads CASSPGVSRTDTQYF. The CDR3 nucleotides read TGTGCCAGTAGCCCTGGGGTGTCGCGCACAGATACGCAGTATTTT. The full variable domain, its missing parts supplied by reference TRBV19 and TRBJ2-3, is DGGITQSPKYLFRKEGQNVTLSCEQNLNHDAMYWYRQDPGQGLRLIYYSQIVNDFQKGDIAEGYSVSREKKESFPLTVTSAQKNPTAFYLCASSPGVSRTDTQYFGPGTRLTVL.

The sample holds a few counts of this clonotype. The chain combines TRBV4-1 with TRBJ2-1, with TRBD2 matching 9 bases. The V and J ends lost 0 bases and 10 bases, in that order; junction bases with no gene match: 10. The CDR3 is 16 amino acids. Germline V gene sequence: CDR1 MGHRA, CDR2 YSYEKL. The CDR3 protein is CASSQDNLAGSPEQFF. CDR3 sequence (DNA): TGCGCCAGCAGCCAAGATAACCTAGCGGGGTCTCCGGAGCAGTTCTTC.

This clonotype has ten or more counts. This chain uses TRBV7-6 with TRBJ2-3; possibly TRBD2 for D (5 bases). Per germline, CDR1 SGHVS and CDR2 FNYEAQ. Trimming removed 5 bases from V and 4 bases from J, with 13 bases in between. CDR3 length: 14 residues. Here the CDR3 reads CASSLPDGADTQYF. DNA of the CDR3: TGTGCCAGCAGCCTCCCGGACGGGGCAGATACGCAGTATTTT. Full variable domain (missing parts from reference TRBV7-6 and TRBJ2-3): GAGVSQSPRYKVTKRGQDVALRCDPISGHVSLYWYRQALGQGPEFLTYFNYEAQQDKSGLPNDRFSAERPEGSISTLTIQRTEQRDSAMYRCASSLPDGADTQYFGPGTRLTVL.

A remark on this clonotype: A read error may produce the germline difference seen at one junction end. This chain uses TRBV15 with TRBJ2-1; 11 bases match TRBD2. The CDR3 is made up of 13 amino acids. CDR1 and CDR2 from the germline V gene are LNHNV and YYDKDF (reference sequence). DNA of the CDR3: TGTGCCACCAGCAATCCGGGACTAGCGGTTCGGGTCTTC. Its translation is CATSNPGLAVRVF. The full variable domain, completed using reference TRBV15 and TRBJ2-1, is DAMVIQNPRYQVTQFGKPVTLSCSQTLNHNVMYWYQQKSSQAPKLLFHYYDKDFNNEADTPDNFQSRRPNTSFCFLDIRSPGLGDTAMYLCATSNPGLAVRVFGPGTRLTVL.

In its sample, this clonotype was seen a few times. The chain recombines TRBV19 with TRBJ2-1, with D tentatively TRBD2 (6 bases). The germline V gene has CDR1 LNHDA and CDR2 SQIVND (reference sequence). Trimming took 7 bases from V and 9 from J, leaving 10 bases between them. This CDR3 is built from 11 residues. The CDR3 here is CASNSGGEQFF. The DNA for the CDR3 is TGTGCCAGTAATAGCGGAGGTGAGCAGTTCTTC.

This clonotype has a handful of counts. The CDR3 loop reads CASSSYGRNTEAFF. CDR3 sequence (DNA): TGTGCCAGCAGTTCTTACGGGAGGAACACTGAAGCTTTCTTT. The genes are TRBV28 and TRBJ1-1; no clear D. The V end was cut by 4 bases, the J end by 1 base, with 10 bases between. Germline-derived CDR1 and CDR2 are MDHEN and SYDVKM. CDR3 size: 14 residues.